Included here is one T cell receptor (beta chain) sequence, with context. The antigen remains unidentified. The sample originates from a study of CD8+ T cells in alopecia areata. Study-wide findings and caveats: In blood and scalp, many expanded lesional clones persisted during tofacitinib. It was lesional scalp, especially alopecia totalis/universalis, that showed higher clonality than normal scalp. Whether baseline CD8+ expansion is linked to response remains uncertain, given a single nonresponder. Scalp clonality, along with expanded CD8+ clones among the top 100, was significantly decreased by tofacitinib.

Treatment defined: oral pan-JAK inhibitor, 5-10 mg twice daily. Extraction of RNA preceded its reverse transcription into cDNA, which served as the sequencing template. TCRdb's copy holds only in-frame clones and misses some; the assay was immunoSEQ multiplex PCR. The data hold about 64,000 clones, with approximately 44% observed a single time. The V end was cut by 7 bases, the J end by 0 bases, with 13 bases between. CDR1 is MNHEY, CDR2 SMNVEV, per germline (reference sequence). The CDR3 contains 14 residues. The source material was CD8+ T cells sorted from blood, sampled at approximately week 36, from a patient treated with tofacitinib. The chain has TRBV27 and TRBJ2-7; no clear D gene. The sequence derives from a human donor with alopecia areata. The CDR3: CASKISDGSYEQYF. The CDR3 DNA reads as TGTGCCAGCAAGATTTCGGACGGCTCCTACGAGCAGTACTTC.